Here is one T cell receptor beta chain with its context. There are 13 residues in the CDR3. Trimming removed 3 bases at V and 8 bases at J, with 12 bases between. Germline values: CDR1 SGDLS, CDR2 YYNGEE. These data belong to a study of human T cells and chemical hapten exposure. Time point meaning: patch test 3, about 24 weeks after DPC sensitization. Treatment indicated: therapeutic diphenylcyclopropenone sensitization with weekly scalp DPC. TCRdb called the RACE reads again in MiXCR, with one record for every CDR3 protein. The sample has roughly 150,000 distinct CDR3 sequences; 28% are singletons. The receptor's source is a woman between 18 and 30 years old with alopecia areata. Some clones in this sample may be carry-over from other donors' samples. The chain has TRBV9 and TRBJ2-1; D remains ambiguous. The sequenced sample was whole blood, obtained in connection with sensitization to the hapten diphenylcyclopropenone (DPC). Here the CDR3 reads CASSATEIYEQFF. The DNA of the CDR3 is TGTGCCAGCAGCGCAACCGAGATTTATGAGCAGTTCTTC.